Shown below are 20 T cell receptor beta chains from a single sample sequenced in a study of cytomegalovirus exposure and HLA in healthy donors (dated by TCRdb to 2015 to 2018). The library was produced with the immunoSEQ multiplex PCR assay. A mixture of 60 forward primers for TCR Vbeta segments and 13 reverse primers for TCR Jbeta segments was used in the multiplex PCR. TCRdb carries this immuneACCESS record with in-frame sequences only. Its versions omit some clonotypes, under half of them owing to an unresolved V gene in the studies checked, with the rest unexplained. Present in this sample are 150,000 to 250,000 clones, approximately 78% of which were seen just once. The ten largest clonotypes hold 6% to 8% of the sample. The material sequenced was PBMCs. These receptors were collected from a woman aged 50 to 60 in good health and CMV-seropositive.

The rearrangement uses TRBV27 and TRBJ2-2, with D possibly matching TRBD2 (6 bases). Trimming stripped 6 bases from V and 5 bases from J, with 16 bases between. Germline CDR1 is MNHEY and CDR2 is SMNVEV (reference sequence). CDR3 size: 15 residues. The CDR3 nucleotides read TGTGCCAGCAGCTTCTATGCGGGAAGAACCGGGGAGCTGTTTTTT. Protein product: CASSFYAGRTGELFF.

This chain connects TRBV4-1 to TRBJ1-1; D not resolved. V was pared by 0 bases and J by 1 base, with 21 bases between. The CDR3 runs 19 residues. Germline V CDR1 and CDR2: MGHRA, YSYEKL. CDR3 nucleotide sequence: TGCGCCAGCAGCCAAGATCTTGGTAATAGACGAGGGCGGAACACTGAAGCTTTCTTT. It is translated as CASSQDLGNRRGRNTEAFF.

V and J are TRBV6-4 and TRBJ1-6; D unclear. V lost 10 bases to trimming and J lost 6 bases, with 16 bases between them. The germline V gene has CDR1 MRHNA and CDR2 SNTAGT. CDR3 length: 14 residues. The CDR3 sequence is CAISPQAINSPLHF. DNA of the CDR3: TGTGCCATCAGCCCTCAAGCGATTAATTCACCCCTCCACTTT.

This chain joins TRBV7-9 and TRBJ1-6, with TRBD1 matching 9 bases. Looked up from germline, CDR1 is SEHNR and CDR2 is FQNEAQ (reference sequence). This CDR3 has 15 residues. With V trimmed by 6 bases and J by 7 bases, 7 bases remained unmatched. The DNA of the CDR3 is TGTGCCAGCAGTCTTAGTGGACAGGGGAATTCACCCCTCCACTTT. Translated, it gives CASSLSGQGNSPLHF.

In nucleotides, the CDR3 is TGTGCCAGCAAAGGCCTAGATGTTATCTTCGCCGGGGAGCTGTTTTTT. It codes for CASKGLDVIFAGELFF. The rearrangement uses TRBV27 and TRBJ2-2; D gene unclear. Germline V CDR1 and CDR2: MNHEY, SMNVEV (reference sequence). The V end was cut by 7 bases, the J end by 6 bases, with 21 bases between. The CDR3 runs 16 residues.

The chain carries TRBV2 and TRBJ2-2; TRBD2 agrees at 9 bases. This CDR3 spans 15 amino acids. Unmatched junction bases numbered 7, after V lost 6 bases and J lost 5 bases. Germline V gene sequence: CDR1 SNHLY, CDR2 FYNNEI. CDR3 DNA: TGTGCCAGCAGGCCGACTAGCGGATATACCGGGGAGCTGTTTTTT. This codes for CASRPTSGYTGELFF.

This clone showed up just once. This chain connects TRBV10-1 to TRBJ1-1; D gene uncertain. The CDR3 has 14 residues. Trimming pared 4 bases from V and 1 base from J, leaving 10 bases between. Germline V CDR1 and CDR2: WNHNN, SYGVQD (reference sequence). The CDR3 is CASSVGGSNTEAFF. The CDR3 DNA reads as TGCGCCAGCAGTGTCGGAGGGTCGAACACTGAAGCTTTCTTT.

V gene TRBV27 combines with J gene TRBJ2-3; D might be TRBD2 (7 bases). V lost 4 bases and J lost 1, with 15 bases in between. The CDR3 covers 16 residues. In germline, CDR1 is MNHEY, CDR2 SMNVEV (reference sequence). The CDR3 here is CASSSLWGGRTDTQYF. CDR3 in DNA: TGTGCCAGCAGTTCCCTTTGGGGGGGGCGCACAGATACGCAGTATTTT.

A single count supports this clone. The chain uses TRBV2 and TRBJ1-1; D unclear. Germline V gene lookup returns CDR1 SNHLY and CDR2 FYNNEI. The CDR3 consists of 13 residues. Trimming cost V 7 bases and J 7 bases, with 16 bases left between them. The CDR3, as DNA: TGTGCCAGCAAAACCGGGGTAGAATTTGAAGCTTTCTTT. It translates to CASKTGVEFEAFF.

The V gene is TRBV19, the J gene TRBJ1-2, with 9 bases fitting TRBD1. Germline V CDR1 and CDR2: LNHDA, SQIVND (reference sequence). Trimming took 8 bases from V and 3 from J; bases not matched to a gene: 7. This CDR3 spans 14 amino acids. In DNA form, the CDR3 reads TGTGCCAGTCAAAGGGACAGGGTGGACTATGGCTACACCTTC. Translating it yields CASQRDRVDYGYTF.

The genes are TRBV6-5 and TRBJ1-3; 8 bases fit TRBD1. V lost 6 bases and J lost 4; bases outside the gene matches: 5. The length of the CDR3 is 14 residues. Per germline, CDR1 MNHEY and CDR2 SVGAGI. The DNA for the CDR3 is TGTGCCAGCAGAACCGACAGGGGAGGAAACACCATATATTTT. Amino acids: CASRTDRGGNTIYF.

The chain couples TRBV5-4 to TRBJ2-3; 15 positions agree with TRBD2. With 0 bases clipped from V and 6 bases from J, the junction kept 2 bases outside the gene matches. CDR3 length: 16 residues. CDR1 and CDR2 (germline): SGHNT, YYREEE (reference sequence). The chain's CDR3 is CASSLGGLAGGDTQYF. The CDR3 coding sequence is TGTGCCAGCAGCTTGGGAGGACTAGCGGGGGGGGATACGCAGTATTTT.

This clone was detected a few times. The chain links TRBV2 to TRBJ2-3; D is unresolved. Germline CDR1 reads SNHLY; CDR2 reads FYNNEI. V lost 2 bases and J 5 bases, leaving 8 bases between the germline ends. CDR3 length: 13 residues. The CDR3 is CASSENIGDTQYF. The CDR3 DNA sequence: TGTGCCAGCAGTGAAAACATTGGAGATACGCAGTATTTT. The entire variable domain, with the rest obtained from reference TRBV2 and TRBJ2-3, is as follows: EPEVTQTPSHQVTQMGQEVILRCVPISNHLYFYWYRQILGQKVEFLVSFYNNEISEKSEIFDDQFSVERPDGSNFTLKIRSTKLEDSAMYFCASSENIGDTQYFGPGTRLTVL.

CDR3 DNA: TGTGCCAGCAGCTTGTGGGGGACTAGCGGTTCGGATGAGCAGTTCTTC. It yields the protein CASSLWGTSGSDEQFF. This sequence joins TRBV5-6 and TRBJ2-1; the match to TRBD2 covers 11 bases. Germline V gives CDR1 SGHDT, CDR2 YYEEEE. The CDR3 covers 16 residues. After removal of 1 base from V and 8 bases from J, the junction contained 8 bases not matched to a gene.

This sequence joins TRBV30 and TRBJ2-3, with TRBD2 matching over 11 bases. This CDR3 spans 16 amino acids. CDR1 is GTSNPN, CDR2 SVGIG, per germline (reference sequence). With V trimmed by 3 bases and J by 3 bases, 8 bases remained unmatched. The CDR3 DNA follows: TGTGCCTGGAGCCTACAAACTAGCGGGAGTACAGATACGCAGTATTTT. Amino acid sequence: CAWSLQTSGSTDTQYF.

The CDR3 DNA sequence: TGCGCCAGCAGCCGGGGGACAGCAGCCTACGAGCAGTACTTC. Its protein product is CASSRGTAAYEQYF. The V and J genes are TRBV4-1 and TRBJ2-7; TRBD1 matches at 7 bases. In germline, CDR1 is MGHRA, CDR2 YSYEKL. V trimming: 4 bases; J trimming: 2 bases; junction bases outside the gene matches: 5. The CDR3 runs 14 residues.

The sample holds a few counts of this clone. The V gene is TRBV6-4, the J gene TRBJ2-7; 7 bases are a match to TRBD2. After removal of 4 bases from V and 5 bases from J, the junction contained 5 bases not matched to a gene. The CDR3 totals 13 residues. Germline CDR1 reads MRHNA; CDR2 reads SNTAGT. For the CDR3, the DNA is TGTGCCAGCAGTGGCGGGGAGGGAGACGAGCAGTACTTC. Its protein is CASSGGEGDEQYF.

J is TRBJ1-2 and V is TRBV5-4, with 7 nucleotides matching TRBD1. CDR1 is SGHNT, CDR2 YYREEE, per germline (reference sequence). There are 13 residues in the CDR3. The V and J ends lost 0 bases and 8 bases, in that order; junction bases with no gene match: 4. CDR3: CASSLVGQRGYTF. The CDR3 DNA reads TGTGCCAGCAGCTTGGTGGGACAGCGCGGCTACACCTTC.

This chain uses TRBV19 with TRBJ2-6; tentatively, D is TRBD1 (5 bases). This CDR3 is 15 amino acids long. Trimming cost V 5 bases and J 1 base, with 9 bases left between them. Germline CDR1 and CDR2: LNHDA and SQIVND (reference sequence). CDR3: CASSDSASGANVLTF. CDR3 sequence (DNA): TGTGCCAGTAGTGACAGCGCTTCTGGGGCCAACGTCCTGACTTTC.

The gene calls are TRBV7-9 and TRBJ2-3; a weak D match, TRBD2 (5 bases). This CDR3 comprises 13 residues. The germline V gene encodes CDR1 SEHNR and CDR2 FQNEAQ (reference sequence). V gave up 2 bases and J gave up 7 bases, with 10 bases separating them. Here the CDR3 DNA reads TGTGCCAGCAGCTTAAGTTCGGGGAATACGCAGTATTTT. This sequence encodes CASSLSSGNTQYF.